The clone carrying this T cell receptor beta chain was seen only once. The data originate from a study of blood T cells in healthy people across ages. Primers used in a second PCR of roughly 6 to 11 cycles were a sample-barcoded 5' primer and a J-beta primer mix. TCRdb processed the 5' RACE reads anew with MiXCR; each CDR3 protein has one entry. Of some 890,000 distinct CDR3 sequences in the sample, 25% to 35% were seen once. This CDR3 region has 13 residues. CDR1 SEHNR and CDR2 FQNEAQ come from the germline V gene (reference sequence). This same sample was also taken into another study, of T cells of mothers and their children. As that report states: Each mother yielded more than 9 million TCR beta CDR3 reads. Each child yielded about 3 million reads.

This chain uses TRBV7-9 with TRBJ2-5; weak D call: TRBD2 (6 bases). The J call may be mistaken, given a closer DNA end match to TRBJ2-1. Sequencing input: blood. The origin of this receptor is a woman aged 40-49 years in good health. CDR3 region: CASSPTSQETQFF. The CDR3 region has the DNA TGTGCCAGCAGCCCGACTAGTCAAGAGACCCAGTTCTTC.